Detailed here is one T cell receptor beta chain. The data derive from a study of blood T cell repertoires in COVID-19. Method: immunoSEQ multiplex PCR; TCRdb's copy keeps in-frame clones and lacks some. The sample lists roughly 250,000 clones; around 90% were seen once. The CDR3 runs 15 residues. Germline assignment: CDR1 MRHNA and CDR2 SNTAGT. Trimming cost V 4 bases and J 4 bases; bases outside gene matches: 9. Sequenced input: PBMCs or T cells enriched from blood (not recorded which). This sequence was found in a human donor in a cohort exposed to, infected with or recovered from COVID-19 (not recorded which). The donor label of this sample is uncertain. This sequence joins TRBV6-4 and TRBJ1-1, with 7 bases that match TRBD1. In DNA form, the CDR3 reads TGTGCCAGCAGTGTCAACAGGGGCTTAGGCACTGAAGCTTTCTTT. As protein: CASSVNRGLGTEAFF.